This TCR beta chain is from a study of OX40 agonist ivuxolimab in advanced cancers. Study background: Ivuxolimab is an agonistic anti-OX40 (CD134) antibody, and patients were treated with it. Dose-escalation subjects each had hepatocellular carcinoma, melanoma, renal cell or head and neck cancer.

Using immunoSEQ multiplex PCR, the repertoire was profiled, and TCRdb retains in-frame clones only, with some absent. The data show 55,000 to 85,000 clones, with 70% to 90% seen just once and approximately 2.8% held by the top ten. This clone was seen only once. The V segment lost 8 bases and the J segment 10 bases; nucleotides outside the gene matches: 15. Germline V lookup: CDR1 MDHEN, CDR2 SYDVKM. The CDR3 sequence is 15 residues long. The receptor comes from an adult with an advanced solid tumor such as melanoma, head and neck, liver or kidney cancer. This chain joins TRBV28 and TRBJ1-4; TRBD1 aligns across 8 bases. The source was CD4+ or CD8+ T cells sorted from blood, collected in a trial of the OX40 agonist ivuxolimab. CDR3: CASWATGQGDGKLFF. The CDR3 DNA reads TGTGCCAGCTGGGCAACTGGACAGGGTGATGGAAAACTGTTTTTT.